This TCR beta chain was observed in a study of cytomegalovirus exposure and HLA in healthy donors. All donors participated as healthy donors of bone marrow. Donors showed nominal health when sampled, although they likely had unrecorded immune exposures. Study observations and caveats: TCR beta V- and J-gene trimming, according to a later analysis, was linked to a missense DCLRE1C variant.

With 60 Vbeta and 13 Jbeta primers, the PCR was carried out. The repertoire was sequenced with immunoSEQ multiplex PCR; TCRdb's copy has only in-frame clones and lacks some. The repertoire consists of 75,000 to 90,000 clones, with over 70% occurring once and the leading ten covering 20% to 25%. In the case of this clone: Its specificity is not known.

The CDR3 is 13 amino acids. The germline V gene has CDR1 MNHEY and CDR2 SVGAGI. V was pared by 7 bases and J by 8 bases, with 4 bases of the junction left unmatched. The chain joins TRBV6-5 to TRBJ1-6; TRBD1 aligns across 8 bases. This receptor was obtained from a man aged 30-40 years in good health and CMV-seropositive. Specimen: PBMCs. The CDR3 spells CASTETGDSPLHF. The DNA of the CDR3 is TGTGCCAGCACGGAGACAGGGGATTCACCCCTCCACTTT.